Listed below are T cell receptor beta chains from one sample, sequenced in a study of a mutant IDH1 vaccine in newly diagnosed glioma. Their antigen targets remain unknown. Profiled with immunoSEQ multiplex PCR; TCRdb holds only in-frame clones, not every one. This sample carries just over 65,000 clones, about 80% of them seen once, and the ten largest clones take roughly 14%. The sequenced sample was PBMCs, obtained from a glioma patient whose treatment included an IDH1 peptide vaccine. All receptors derive from a young man with glioma. The CDR3 runs from the conserved cysteine through the conserved F or W. A D gene is named only where the DNA matches it firmly. The listing skips clone size in some rows; elsewhere it reads once, few, many or a size class.

abundance	j_gene	v_gene	d_gene	CDR3nt	CDR3aa
.	TRBJ2-5	TRBV5-4	TRBD2	TGTGCCAGCAGCTTGCTAGCGGGGGGACAAGAGACCCAGTACTTC	CASSLLAGGQETQYF
.	TRBJ2-5	TRBV27	.	TGTGCCAGCAGTTCATACGTCCGCCAAGAGACCCAGTACTTC	CASSSYVRQETQYF
.	TRBJ2-1	TRBV5-1	TRBD2	TGCGCCAGCAGCTCAGGGACTAGCGGGGGTTATGAGCAGTTCTTC	CASSSGTSGGYEQFF
.	TRBJ2-1	TRBV9	TRBD2	TGTGCCAGCAGCGTAGTGCCTTTTCCGGGACTAGCGGTCTACAATGAGCAGTTCTTC	CASSVVPFPGLAVYNEQFF
.	TRBJ2-2	TRBV10-3	TRBD2	TGTGCCATCAGTGAGTCGAAGGTTTTGAAGGCGGGGGCCGGGGAGCTGTTTTTT	CAISESKVLKAGAGELFF
.	TRBJ1-1	TRBV4-3	.	TGCGCCAGCAGCCCTCGTATAGGCGAGAACACTGAAGCTTTCTTT	CASSPRIGENTEAFF
.	TRBJ1-5	TRBV30	.	TGTGCCTGGAGTACCTGGACGGTCAATCAGCCCCAGCATTTT	CAWSTWTVNQPQHF
.	TRBJ1-6	TRBV7-6	TRBD1	TGTGCCAGCAGTCGACAGCCGGGACAGGGGTCACCCCTCCACTTT	CASSRQPGQGSPLHF
.	TRBJ2-7	TRBV7-2	.	TGTGCCAGCAGCCACACAGGGCCTTCGGAGGAGCAGTACTTC	CASSHTGPSEEQYF
.	TRBJ1-3	TRBV6-6	TRBD1	TGTGCCAGCAGCCGACAGGGAGATGGAAACACCATATATTTT	CASSRQGDGNTIYF
.	TRBJ2-7	TRBV13	TRBD1	TGTGCCAGCAGTTCGACAGGGGCTCACTACGAGCAGTACTTC	CASSSTGAHYEQYF
.	TRBJ2-7	TRBV5-1	.	TGCGCCAGCAGCTCACCCCAAAGTACGTTCAAGCAGTACTTC	CASSSPQSTFKQYF
.	TRBJ1-2	TRBV18	.	TGTGCCAGCTCACCGGGGACGACTTATGGCTACACCTTC	CASSPGTTYGYTF
.	TRBJ2-7	TRBV5-1	TRBD1	TGCGCCAGCAGCTGGGACAGGGTAAACGAGCAGTACTTC	CASSWDRVNEQYF
.	TRBJ2-1	TRBV4-2	TRBD2	TGTGCCAGCAGCCAAGATCGTAGCGGGAGGGTAGGTAATGAGCAGTTCTTC	CASSQDRSGRVGNEQFF
few	TRBJ2-5	TRBV27	TRBD2	TGTGCCAGCAGTCCCCGCGGCGGGAGGGCTCTGGAGACCCAGTACTTC	CASSPRGGRALETQYF
few	TRBJ2-7	TRBV7-2	TRBD1	TGTGCCAGCAGCAGGACAGGGGCCTCCTACGAGCAGTACTTC	CASSRTGASYEQYF
.	TRBJ1-1	TRBV5-4	.	TGTGCCAGCAGCTTCGGGAAGAACACTGAAGCTTTCTTT	CASSFGKNTEAFF
.	TRBJ1-3	TRBV5-6	TRBD1	TGTGCCAGCAGCTTGAGGGGGCCGGGTGGAAACACCATATATTTT	CASSLRGPGGNTIYF
.	TRBJ1-5	TRBV6-6	.	TGTGCCAGCAGCCTCCGGGACGGGGGGCTCAATCAGCCCCAGCATTTT	CASSLRDGGLNQPQHF
.	TRBJ2-3	TRBV6-5	TRBD1	TGTGCCAGCAGTTACAACCATCATACAGGGGCAGATACGCAGTATTTT	CASSYNHHTGADTQYF
.	TRBJ2-7	TRBV11-3	.	TGTGCCAGCAGCTTAGTTCCGACAGGATCCGACTACGAGCAGTACTTC	CASSLVPTGSDYEQYF
few	TRBJ1-1	TRBV28	TRBD1	TGTGCCAGCAGTCCCTTTACAGGGGGCGCCGACACTGAAGCTTTCTTT	CASSPFTGGADTEAFF
once	TRBJ1-1	TRBV19	.	TGTGCCAGTAGTATAGCAAGCAGGGGTTTATTGAACACTGAAGCTTTCTTT	CASSIASRGLLNTEAFF
.	TRBJ1-1	TRBV11-3	TRBD1	TGTGCCAGCAGCTTAGGACAGGGGTCGCGAAATGAAGCTTTCTTT	CASSLGQGSRNEAFF
.	TRBJ2-7	TRBV7-9	TRBD2	TGTGCCAGCAGCCCATCTAGCGGGTACCCCTACGAGCAGTACTTC	CASSPSSGYPYEQYF
.	TRBJ1-5	TRBV27	TRBD1	TGTGCCAGCAGTTCCGACAGGGTTGGAGTGAACAATCAGCCCCAGCATTTT	CASSSDRVGVNNQPQHF
few	TRBJ1-1	TRBV5-5	.	TGTGCCAGCAGCTTGGTTGACACTGAAGCTTTCTTT	CASSLVDTEAFF
few	TRBJ1-1	TRBV27	.	TGTGCCAGCAGTCCTAGCAGGGGCGGGAACACTGAAGCTTTCTTT	CASSPSRGGNTEAFF
few	TRBJ1-4	TRBV7-7	.	TGTGCTAGCAGCTTAGCAGGGGACGAAAAACTGTTTTTT	CASSLAGDEKLFF
.	TRBJ2-7	TRBV14	.	TGTGCCAGCAGCCAAGGCGTAGGCTACGAGCAGTACTTC	CASSQGVGYEQYF
.	TRBJ1-2	TRBV6-1	TRBD1	TGTGCCAGCAGTGAGCAACAGGGGTCTCCAATGCTAGGCCTTAACTATGGCTACACCTTC	CASSEQQGSPMLGLNYGYTF
.	TRBJ1-3	TRBV5-6	.	TGTGCCAGCAGCTTGCGGGATTGGCGTGGAAACACCATATATTTT	CASSLRDWRGNTIYF
once	TRBJ2-7	TRBV4-1	TRBD2	TGCGCCAGCAGCCTTTCTAGCGGATTCTCCTACGAGCAGTACTTC	CASSLSSGFSYEQYF
.	TRBJ2-1	TRBV6-6	TRBD1	TGTGCCAGCAGTATGAGAGACAGGGTTGAGCAGTTCTTC	CASSMRDRVEQFF
.	TRBJ1-4	TRBV19	TRBD1	TGTGCCAGTAGTCACCGTCCCGGGACAGGGTTTAATGAAAAACTGTTTTTT	CASSHRPGTGFNEKLFF
.	TRBJ1-1	TRBV4-3	.	TGCGCCAGCAGCCAAGGGCGGGGGAACACTGAAGCTTTCTTT	CASSQGRGNTEAFF
.	TRBJ1-2	TRBV7-2	TRBD1	TGTGCCAGCAGCTTAGACAGGGGGTGGGATGGCTACACCTTC	CASSLDRGWDGYTF
.	TRBJ2-7	TRBV11-2	.	TGTGCCAGCAGCTTAGGTCAGAGTTTTCAGAGCTCCTACGAGCAGTACTTC	CASSLGQSFQSSYEQYF
.	TRBJ1-1	TRBV5-4	TRBD1	TGTGCCAGCAGACGGACAGGGGGCTCCACTGAAGCTTTCTTT	CASRRTGGSTEAFF
.	TRBJ2-3	TRBV5-1	.	TGCGCCAGCAGCTTGCCTAAAGGGACATCAACCGGAGGGGAGTTCACAGATACGCAGTATTTT	CASSLPKGTSTGGEFTDTQYF
.	TRBJ2-7	TRBV21-1	.	TGTGCCAGCAGCAATCCAAAGAATCCCCGGGACAGCACCTACGAGCAGTACTTC	CASSNPKNPRDSTYEQYF
.	TRBJ1-2	TRBV6-5	TRBD1	TGTGCCAGCAGTCGACAGGGGGCAGGCTATGGCTACACCTTC	CASSRQGAGYGYTF
.	TRBJ1-2	TRBV5-4	.	TGTGCCAGCAGCTTGGGGGAGGACAGAGCTAACTATGGCTACACCTTC	CASSLGEDRANYGYTF
.	TRBJ2-3	TRBV19	.	TGTGCCAGTACCGAGGGGGGTCAAGATACGCAGTATTTT	CASTEGGQDTQYF
.	TRBJ1-4	TRBV27	TRBD1	TGTGCCATGAGGAGGACAGGCGTAGAAAAACTGTTTTTT	CAMRRTGVEKLFF
.	TRBJ2-5	TRBV6-1	TRBD2	TGTGCCAGCGACCACGGGACTAGCACCGGGGAGACCCAGTACTTC	CASDHGTSTGETQYF
.	TRBJ2-2	TRBV6-4	TRBD1	TGTGCCAGCAGGCAGGGGGCTGACACCGGGGAGCTGTTTTTT	CASRQGADTGELFF
.	TRBJ2-1	TRBV27	TRBD2	TGTGCCAGCAGTTCAGGGACTAGCGGGGACAATGAGCAGTTCTTC	CASSSGTSGDNEQFF
.	TRBJ2-1	TRBV7-8	TRBD2	TGTGCCAGCAGCTACCTCCAGGGTAGCGGGGTCCCCTACAATGAGCAGTTCTTC	CASSYLQGSGVPYNEQFF
.	TRBJ1-2	TRBV5-6	TRBD1	TGTGCCAGCAGCTCTCCAGGGGGCGGCTACACCTTC	CASSSPGGGYTF
.	TRBJ2-3	TRBV5-1	.	TGCGCCAGCCTGGGGCGCGGTTTCATGCATTTT	CASLGRGFMHF
.	TRBJ2-7	TRBV4-1	TRBD1	TGCGCCAGCAGCCTACAGGGGGCCCCTCTTCTCTACGAGCAGTACTTC	CASSLQGAPLLYEQYF